This T cell receptor (beta chain) was profiled in a study of T-cell memory formation after mild COVID-19. The V and J ends lost 5 bases and 9 bases respectively, with 17 bases between them. The CDR3 is 15 amino acids. Germline CDR1 is SGHTA and CDR2 is FQGNSA. TCRdb redid the calling of the 5' RACE reads with MiXCR, one entry per CDR3 protein. The repertoire has roughly 480,000 distinct CDR3 sequences, around a quarter of them found once; the top ten carry about an eighth. The chain uses TRBV7-2 and TRBJ1-6, with D hard to call. Sequencing was performed on PBMCs or a T cell subset sorted from them (not recorded which). The TCR sequence derives from an adult woman who had mild COVID-19 (a few samples of this study predate the infection). Cell type and time point are not known. CDR3 in DNA: TGTGCCAGCAGCGTAAGGACGGACGTCGGTTCACCCCTCCACTTT. Its translation: CASSVRTDVGSPLHF.